A selection of T cell receptor beta chains follows, all from one sample in a study of T cell responses to AZD1222 COVID-19 vaccine. Sequencing was performed with immunoSEQ multiplex PCR; in TCRdb, only in-frame clones are kept and a portion is missing. The sample has more than 90,000 clones, around 87% seen once; the top ten hold more than 8.5%. The sample in question was peripheral blood, obtained 28 days after the second AZD1222 dose. These receptors all stem from an adult who received the AZD1222 COVID-19 vaccine. The CDR3 runs from the conserved cysteine through the conserved F or W. The order of the fields is J gene, V gene, D gene, clone size, CDR3 DNA, CDR3 protein. A D gene is named only where the DNA matches it firmly. Only part of the rows carry a size: once, few, many, or a class if the clone is expanded.

J: TRBJ2-7
V: TRBV18
D: NA
size: NA
DNA: TGTGCCAGCTCACCCGGGGACAAGAGCTCCTACGAGCAGTACTTC
CDR3: CASSPGDKSSYEQYF

J: TRBJ1-2
V: TRBV19
D: NA
size: NA
DNA: TGTGCCAGTACCCCCCCCGGGAACTATGGCTACACCTTC
CDR3: CASTPPGNYGYTF

J: TRBJ1-1
V: TRBV5-1
D: NA
size: NA
DNA: TGCGCCAGCAGCTTGGAGCCCGGGAACACTGAAGCTTTCTTT
CDR3: CASSLEPGNTEAFF

J: TRBJ1-4
V: TRBV28
D: NA
size: once
DNA: TGTGCCAGCAGCCGTACAGGCCGTAATGAAAAACTGTTTTTT
CDR3: CASSRTGRNEKLFF

J: TRBJ2-7
V: TRBV6-2/TRBV6-3
D: TRBD2
size: NA
DNA: TGTGCCAGCAGTGACCGTAGCGGGAGGGGCGAGCAGTACTTC
CDR3: CASSDRSGRGEQYF

J: TRBJ2-5
V: TRBV12-3/TRBV12-4
D: NA
size: NA
DNA: TGTGCCAGCAGTTTTAGGGGGACCCAGTACTTC
CDR3: CASSFRGTQYF

J: TRBJ1-3
V: TRBV9
D: NA
size: NA
DNA: TGTGCCAGCAGCGTAAGCTCCGGGGGAAACACCATATATTTT
CDR3: CASSVSSGGNTIYF

J: TRBJ2-1
V: TRBV6-5
D: NA
size: few
DNA: TGTGCCAGCAGCCGGGACATCGTCTACAATGAGCAGTTCTTC
CDR3: CASSRDIVYNEQFF

J: TRBJ2-7
V: TRBV4-2
D: NA
size: NA
DNA: TGTGCCAGCAGCCACGAGGGGGCTAGCGCTTCCTACGAGCAGTACTTC
CDR3: CASSHEGASASYEQYF

J: TRBJ2-7
V: TRBV2
D: TRBD1
size: NA
DNA: TGTGCCAGCAGGGGGGACAGGGTATTAGTGCAGTACTTC
CDR3: CASRGDRVLVQYF

J: TRBJ1-5
V: TRBV30
D: NA
size: few
DNA: TGTGCCTGGAGTCGTGACCGATTCTATCAGCCCCAGCATTTT
CDR3: CAWSRDRFYQPQHF

J: TRBJ2-3
V: TRBV7-2
D: TRBD2
size: NA
DNA: TGTGCCAGCAGCTTAGTCGGGACTAGCGGGAGTGATACGCAGTATTTT
CDR3: CASSLVGTSGSDTQYF

J: TRBJ2-7
V: TRBV28
D: TRBD1
size: once
DNA: TGTGCCAGCAGCCGACCCCGAGACAGGGGGTACGAGCAGTACTTC
CDR3: CASSRPRDRGYEQYF

J: TRBJ2-5
V: TRBV3-1/TRBV3-2
D: NA
size: NA
DNA: TGTGCCAGCAGTGGGCGAGAGACCCAGTACTTC
CDR3: CASSGRETQYF

J: TRBJ2-5
V: TRBV13
D: NA
size: NA
DNA: TGTGCCAGCAGCTTAGCCGGAGGGCAAGAGACCCAGTACTTC
CDR3: CASSLAGGQETQYF

J: TRBJ1-5
V: TRBV18
D: TRBD1
size: NA
DNA: TGTGCCAGCTCATCTAGGACAGGGTGGAGCAATCAGCCCCAGCATTTT
CDR3: CASSSRTGWSNQPQHF

J: TRBJ2-1
V: TRBV10-1
D: NA
size: NA
DNA: TGCGCCAGCAGTGACAGGGGCGCCTACAATGAGCAGTTCTTC
CDR3: CASSDRGAYNEQFF

J: TRBJ2-1
V: TRBV27
D: TRBD1
size: NA
DNA: TGTGCCAGCAGTTACGGGACAGGGGGCAATGAGCAGTTCTTC
CDR3: CASSYGTGGNEQFF

J: TRBJ1-5
V: TRBV10-3
D: NA
size: NA
DNA: TGTGCCATCAGTGAAACGGGGCCCAATCAGCCCCAGCATTTT
CDR3: CAISETGPNQPQHF

J: TRBJ2-5
V: TRBV30
D: NA
size: NA
DNA: TGTGCCTGGAGTGTGAGTCAGGTACAAGAGACCCAGTACTTC
CDR3: CAWSVSQVQETQYF

J: TRBJ2-7
V: TRBV12-3/TRBV12-4
D: NA
size: NA
DNA: TGTGCCAGCAGTTCCCTGCACTCCTACGAGCAGTACTTC
CDR3: CASSSLHSYEQYF

J: TRBJ2-3
V: TRBV7-2
D: NA
size: NA
DNA: TGTGCCAGCAGCTTAAATTGGGCAGATACGCAGTATTTT
CDR3: CASSLNWADTQYF

J: TRBJ1-4
V: TRBV4-2
D: NA
size: NA
DNA: TGTGCCAGCAGCCAAGCAGAGAGGGGGAATTGGGATGAAAAACTGTTTTTT
CDR3: CASSQAERGNWDEKLFF

J: TRBJ2-1
V: TRBV27
D: NA
size: NA
DNA: TGTGCCAGCAGTTTATCCCTCTCCTGGGGCTCCTACAATGAGCAGTTCTTC
CDR3: CASSLSLSWGSYNEQFF

J: TRBJ2-7
V: TRBV4-2
D: TRBD2
size: NA
DNA: TGTGCCAGCAGCCAAGATTGGAGAACGGGCGGGAGCAACGAGCAGTACTTC
CDR3: CASSQDWRTGGSNEQYF

J: TRBJ2-7
V: TRBV27
D: NA
size: NA
DNA: TGTGCCAGCAGTTTCTCAGGGTACTCCTACGAGCAGTACTTC
CDR3: CASSFSGYSYEQYF

J: TRBJ2-2
V: TRBV4-2
D: NA
size: NA
DNA: TGTGCCAGCAGCCATCCCGCCCGGGGGAGCGGGGAGCTGTTTTTT
CDR3: CASSHPARGSGELFF

J: TRBJ1-6
V: TRBV19
D: TRBD1
size: NA
DNA: TGTGCCAGTAGTACCGGACAGGCTTTTAATTCACCCCTCCACTTT
CDR3: CASSTGQAFNSPLHF

J: TRBJ2-2
V: TRBV19
D: NA
size: NA
DNA: TGTGCCAGCAACAAAGGGTCCCGTGTATCGGGGCTGTTTTTT
CDR3: CASNKGSRVSGLFF

J: TRBJ2-7
V: TRBV19
D: TRBD1
size: NA
DNA: TGTGCCAGTAGTCACCGGGACAGGGGGCGGGAGCAGTACTTC
CDR3: CASSHRDRGREQYF

J: TRBJ1-6
V: TRBV4-1
D: NA
size: many
DNA: TGCGCCAGCAGCCAAGAGTGGGCCCAAGGCGGTTATAATTCACCCCTCCACTTT
CDR3: CASSQEWAQGGYNSPLHF

J: TRBJ2-1
V: TRBV6-5
D: TRBD1
size: NA
DNA: TGTGCCAGCACCCGAGACCCGACAGGGAACAATGAGCAGTTCTTC
CDR3: CASTRDPTGNNEQFF

J: TRBJ2-1
V: TRBV5-1
D: NA
size: NA
DNA: TGCGCCAGCACTCTGGGTACGGGCCACAATGAGCAGTTCTTC
CDR3: CASTLGTGHNEQFF

J: TRBJ1-5
V: TRBV28
D: TRBD1
size: NA
DNA: TGTGCCAGCACTATACAGGGGAGGAGCAATCAGCCCCAGCATTTT
CDR3: CASTIQGRSNQPQHF

J: TRBJ2-7
V: TRBV27
D: TRBD2
size: NA
DNA: TGTGCCAGCAGCCCTAGCGGGAGGGCCGGCGAGCAGTACTTC
CDR3: CASSPSGRAGEQYF

J: TRBJ1-1
V: TRBV7-2
D: NA
size: few
DNA: TGTGCCAGCAGCCCGGGGGCGTTCATGAACACTGAAGCTTTCTTT
CDR3: CASSPGAFMNTEAFF

J: TRBJ2-2
V: TRBV7-2
D: TRBD2
size: NA
DNA: TGTGCCAGCAGCTTAGGCGGGGCGGGAGGGAGGACCGGGGAGCTGTTTTTT
CDR3: CASSLGGAGGRTGELFF

J: TRBJ2-7
V: TRBV18
D: NA
size: NA
DNA: TGTGCCAGCTCACGAGGGAACGAGCAGTACTTC
CDR3: CASSRGNEQYF

J: TRBJ2-1
V: TRBV6-1
D: NA
size: NA
DNA: TGTGCCAGCAGTTTCGACAGCTACAATGAGCAGTTCTTC
CDR3: CASSFDSYNEQFF

J: TRBJ1-6
V: TRBV6-6
D: TRBD1
size: once
DNA: TGTGCCAGCAGCCGGGACAGACCGAATTCACCCCTCCACTTT
CDR3: CASSRDRPNSPLHF

J: TRBJ2-1
V: TRBV19
D: TRBD2
size: NA
DNA: TGTGCCAGTAGGGCGAGCGGGAGTGTCCTCGAGCAGTTCTTC
CDR3: CASRASGSVLEQFF

J: TRBJ1-3
V: TRBV2
D: NA
size: NA
DNA: TGTGCCAGCAACCTTGGCGGCTCTGGAAACACCATATATTTT
CDR3: CASNLGGSGNTIYF

J: TRBJ2-7
V: TRBV2
D: NA
size: few
DNA: TGTGCCACCCAAGGGGAGGCAGGGCCCCAGGGGCAGTACTTC
CDR3: CATQGEAGPQGQYF

J: TRBJ2-3
V: TRBV7-9
D: NA
size: NA
DNA: TGTGCCAGCAGCCTCTTGAGGGTTAGCACAGATACGCAGTATTTT
CDR3: CASSLLRVSTDTQYF

J: TRBJ1-2
V: TRBV29-1
D: NA
size: medium-sized
DNA: TGCAGCGTGGAGACCACCACCTTC
CDR3: CSVETTTF

J: TRBJ1-5
V: TRBV6-2/TRBV6-3
D: TRBD1
size: NA
DNA: TGTGCCAGCAGCACTAGGGACAGCGATGGGGCCCAGCATTTT
CDR3: CASSTRDSDGAQHF

J: TRBJ2-7
V: TRBV2
D: TRBD2
size: NA
DNA: TGTGCCAGCAGTGGGCCGCCGGCTAGCGGGAGGAAATACGAGCAGTACTTC
CDR3: CASSGPPASGRKYEQYF

J: TRBJ1-2
V: TRBV5-5
D: TRBD1
size: NA
DNA: TGTGCCAGCAGCTCCGGCACAGGGGTCGGAGGCTACACCTTC
CDR3: CASSSGTGVGGYTF

J: TRBJ2-3
V: TRBV2
D: NA
size: NA
DNA: TGTGCCAGCAGGAGGGCAGGGAACACAGATACGCAGTATTTT
CDR3: CASRRAGNTDTQYF

J: TRBJ2-1
V: TRBV7-9
D: TRBD2
size: NA
DNA: TGTGCCAGCAGCTTAGTCGGGCGGGAGGAAAAAAATGAGCAGTTCTTC
CDR3: CASSLVGREEKNEQFF